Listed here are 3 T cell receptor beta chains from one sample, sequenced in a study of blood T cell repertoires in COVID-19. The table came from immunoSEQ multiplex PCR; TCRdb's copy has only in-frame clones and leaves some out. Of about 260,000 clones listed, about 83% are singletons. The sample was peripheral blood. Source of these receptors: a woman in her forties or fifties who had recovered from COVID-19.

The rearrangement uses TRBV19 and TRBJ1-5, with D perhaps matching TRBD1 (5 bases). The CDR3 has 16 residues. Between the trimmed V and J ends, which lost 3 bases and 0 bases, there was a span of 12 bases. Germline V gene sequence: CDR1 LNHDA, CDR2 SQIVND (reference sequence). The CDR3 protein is CASSILGQHSNQPQHF. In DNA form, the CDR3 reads TGTGCCAGTAGTATTTTGGGGCAGCATAGCAATCAGCCCCAGCATTTT.

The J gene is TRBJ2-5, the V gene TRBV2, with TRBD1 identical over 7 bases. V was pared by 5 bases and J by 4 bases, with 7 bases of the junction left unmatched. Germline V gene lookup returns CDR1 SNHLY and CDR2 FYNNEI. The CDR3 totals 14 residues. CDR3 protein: CASSTDRVGETQYF. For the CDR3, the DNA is TGTGCCAGCAGTACAGACAGGGTTGGAGAGACCCAGTACTTC.

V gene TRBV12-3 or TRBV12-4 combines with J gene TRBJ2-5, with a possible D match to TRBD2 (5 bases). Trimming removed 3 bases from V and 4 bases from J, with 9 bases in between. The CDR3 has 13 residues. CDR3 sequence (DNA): TGTGCCAGCAGTTTCACCCGGGGAGAGACCCAGTACTTC. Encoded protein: CASSFTRGETQYF.